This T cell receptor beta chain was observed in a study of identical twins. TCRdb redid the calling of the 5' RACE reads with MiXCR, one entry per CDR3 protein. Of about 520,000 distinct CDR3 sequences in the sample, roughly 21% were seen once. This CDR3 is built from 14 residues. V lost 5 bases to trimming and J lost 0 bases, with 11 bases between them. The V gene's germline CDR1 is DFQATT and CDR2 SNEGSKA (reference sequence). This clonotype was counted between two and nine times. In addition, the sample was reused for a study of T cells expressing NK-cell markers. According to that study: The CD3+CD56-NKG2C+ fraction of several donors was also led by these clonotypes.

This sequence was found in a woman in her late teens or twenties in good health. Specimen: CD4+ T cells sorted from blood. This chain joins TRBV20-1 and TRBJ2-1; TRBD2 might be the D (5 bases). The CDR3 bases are TGCAGTGCTGGGTGGAGGAACTCCTACAATGAGCAGTTCTTC. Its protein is CSAGWRNSYNEQFF.